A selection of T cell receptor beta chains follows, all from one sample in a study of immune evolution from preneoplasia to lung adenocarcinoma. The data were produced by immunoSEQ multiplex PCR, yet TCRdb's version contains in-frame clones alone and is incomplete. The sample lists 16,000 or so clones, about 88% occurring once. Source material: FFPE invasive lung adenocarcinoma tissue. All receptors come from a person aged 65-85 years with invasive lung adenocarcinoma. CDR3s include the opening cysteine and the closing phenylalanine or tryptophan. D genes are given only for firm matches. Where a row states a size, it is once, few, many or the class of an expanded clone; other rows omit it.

DNA: TGTGCCAGCAGTTACTCGAACTCGGGGGGGGACGAGCAGTACTTC
CDR3: CASSYSNSGGDEQYF
D: TRBD2
J: TRBJ2-7
size: -
V: TRBV6-5

DNA: TGTGCCTGGAGTCACAGACAGGACTACGAGCAGTACTTC
CDR3: CAWSHRQDYEQYF
D: -
J: TRBJ2-7
size: medium-sized
V: TRBV30

DNA: TGTGCCTGGAAAACCCCAGGAAAGGGAAGCACTGAAGCTTTCTTT
CDR3: CAWKTPGKGSTEAFF
D: -
J: TRBJ1-1
size: -
V: TRBV30

DNA: TGTGCCAGCAGCCACCCCATAAGCACAGATACGCAGTATTTT
CDR3: CASSHPISTDTQYF
D: -
J: TRBJ2-3
size: -
V: TRBV11-2

DNA: TGCGCCAGCAGCCAAGGGCTCGGGTCTGGCTACACCTTC
CDR3: CASSQGLGSGYTF
D: -
J: TRBJ1-2
size: -
V: TRBV4-1

DNA: TGTGCCATGAAACAGGGGAGTCCGTCCGGGGAGCTGTTTTTT
CDR3: CAMKQGSPSGELFF
D: TRBD1
J: TRBJ2-2
size: -
V: TRBV6-6

DNA: TGTGCCAGCAGTTCCCGCCCCACCTGGGAGCAGTACTTC
CDR3: CASSSRPTWEQYF
D: -
J: TRBJ2-7
size: -
V: TRBV6-5

DNA: TGTGCCAGCAGTTTATTATCGAGGGAGCTGTTTTTT
CDR3: CASSLLSRELFF
D: -
J: TRBJ2-2
size: -
V: TRBV28

DNA: TGTGCCAGCTCACCAGGGACTGTCGAGCGGGAGCTATTTTTT
CDR3: CASSPGTVERELFF
D: TRBD2
J: TRBJ2-2
size: -
V: TRBV18

DNA: TGTGCCAGCAGCTCCCCGGACGTGTACGAGCAGTACTTC
CDR3: CASSSPDVYEQYF
D: -
J: TRBJ2-7
size: -
V: TRBV13

DNA: TGCGCCAGCAGCTCCCCTAGCGGGGCCTTCCAAGAGACCCAGTACTTC
CDR3: CASSSPSGAFQETQYF
D: TRBD2
J: TRBJ2-5
size: once
V: TRBV5-1

DNA: TGTGCCAGCGCCCGGGACTACCAAGAGACCCAGTACTTC
CDR3: CASARDYQETQYF
D: -
J: TRBJ2-5
size: few
V: TRBV6-1

DNA: TGTGCCTGGATCCTTCTCCCAGCTAACTATGGCTACACCTTC
CDR3: CAWILLPANYGYTF
D: -
J: TRBJ1-2
size: once
V: TRBV30

DNA: TGCAGCGCCCCCCGTGCCGGGGATGCCGGGGAGCTGTTTTTT
CDR3: CSAPRAGDAGELFF
D: -
J: TRBJ2-2
size: -
V: TRBV29-1

DNA: TGCGCCAGCAGCCAAGGGGAGCGGTCAAGCTCCTACGAGCAGTACTTC
CDR3: CASSQGERSSSYEQYF
D: -
J: TRBJ2-7
size: -
V: TRBV4-1

DNA: TGCAGCGTCATCCGGGACACCTCCTACGAGCAGTACTTC
CDR3: CSVIRDTSYEQYF
D: -
J: TRBJ2-7
size: -
V: TRBV29-1

DNA: TGCGCCAGCAGCCCAGGACTAGCGGGGTCGGAGACCCAGTACTTC
CDR3: CASSPGLAGSETQYF
D: TRBD2
J: TRBJ2-5
size: -
V: TRBV5-1

DNA: TGCGCCAGCAGCTTGGTTGGGGGCCAAGAGACCCAGTACTTC
CDR3: CASSLVGGQETQYF
D: -
J: TRBJ2-5
size: -
V: TRBV5-1

DNA: TGTGCCAGCTCACCGGGAATTGAAGCTTTCTTT
CDR3: CASSPGIEAFF
D: -
J: TRBJ1-1
size: -
V: TRBV18

DNA: TGCAGCGTTGGGCGGGATTCCTACGAGCAGTACTTC
CDR3: CSVGRDSYEQYF
D: -
J: TRBJ2-7
size: few
V: TRBV29-1

DNA: TGTGCCAGCAGCCGAGGGGGCAATCAGCCCCAGCATTTT
CDR3: CASSRGGNQPQHF
D: -
J: TRBJ1-5
size: -
V: TRBV11-2

DNA: TGTGCCAGCAGTGAAGCGGCAGGGGGCACAGATACGCAGTATTTT
CDR3: CASSEAAGGTDTQYF
D: -
J: TRBJ2-3
size: -
V: TRBV6-1

DNA: TGTGCCAGCAGCTTAGATCCATTGCGGTCGGGGGAGCTGTTTTTT
CDR3: CASSLDPLRSGELFF
D: -
J: TRBJ2-2
size: -
V: TRBV7-2

DNA: TGTGCCACCAGCAGAGTCCCGGGACAGGGGTCCGAGCAGTACTTC
CDR3: CATSRVPGQGSEQYF
D: TRBD1
J: TRBJ2-7
size: -
V: TRBV15

DNA: TGTGCCAGCAGCTTAGCCACAGGGTTACAAGAGACCCAGTACTTC
CDR3: CASSLATGLQETQYF
D: -
J: TRBJ2-5
size: -
V: TRBV7-8

DNA: TGTGCCAGCAGAGGGACAGAGGGCAATGAAGGGGAGCTGTTTTTT
CDR3: CASRGTEGNEGELFF
D: TRBD1
J: TRBJ2-2
size: once
V: TRBV2

DNA: TGTGCCAGCAGCGTAGCTACGACCCCAGGACTCGAAGGGGGCTACACCTTC
CDR3: CASSVATTPGLEGGYTF
D: -
J: TRBJ1-2
size: -
V: TRBV9

DNA: TGCGCCAGCAGCTTGGATGGGGCCCACACTGAAGCTTTCTTT
CDR3: CASSLDGAHTEAFF
D: -
J: TRBJ1-1
size: few
V: TRBV5-1

DNA: TGTGCCAGCAAGATCAGCGGGGGTTACTACGAGCAGTACTTC
CDR3: CASKISGGYYEQYF
D: TRBD2
J: TRBJ2-7
size: -
V: TRBV27

DNA: TGTGCCAGCGGGACTACTAGCACAGATACGCAGTATTTT
CDR3: CASGTTSTDTQYF
D: TRBD2
J: TRBJ2-3
size: -
V: TRBV28

DNA: TGTGCCAGCAGCTTCCGGAGTCGCTCCTACGAGCAGTACTTC
CDR3: CASSFRSRSYEQYF
D: -
J: TRBJ2-7
size: -
V: TRBV5-6

DNA: TGTGCTAGCAGCTTAGCGATAGAGGCCGGGGAGCTGTTTTTT
CDR3: CASSLAIEAGELFF
D: -
J: TRBJ2-2
size: few
V: TRBV7-7

DNA: TGTGCCAGCAGCTTAAGCGGGACTACCCCATACGAGCAGTACTTC
CDR3: CASSLSGTTPYEQYF
D: TRBD2
J: TRBJ2-7
size: few
V: TRBV7-3

DNA: TGTGCCAGCACCCGGACAGGGAGGGTAGGACAGCCCCAGCATTTT
CDR3: CASTRTGRVGQPQHF
D: TRBD1
J: TRBJ1-5
size: -
V: TRBV28

DNA: TGCGCCAGCAGTGAACGCGGGACAGGGGGCATCTATGGCTACACCTTC
CDR3: CASSERGTGGIYGYTF
D: TRBD1
J: TRBJ1-2
size: -
V: TRBV10-2

DNA: TGTGCCAGTAGTATCACTCAGGGCTCCGGGGCCAACGTCCTGACTTTC
CDR3: CASSITQGSGANVLTF
D: -
J: TRBJ2-6
size: -
V: TRBV19

DNA: TGCAGCGTTGCGCAGTTGTCGGAGGGCGCATATAATGAGCAGTTCTTC
CDR3: CSVAQLSEGAYNEQFF
D: -
J: TRBJ2-1
size: -
V: TRBV29-1

DNA: TGTGCCATCAGTGAGGATGACAGGGGGCCCTTGCAGTTCTTC
CDR3: CAISEDDRGPLQFF
D: TRBD1
J: TRBJ2-1
size: -
V: TRBV10-3

DNA: TGTGCCAGCAGCTTACCGGGAGGGATTTACAATGAGCAGTTCTTC
CDR3: CASSLPGGIYNEQFF
D: TRBD2
J: TRBJ2-1
size: -
V: TRBV7-9

DNA: TGCGCCAGCACCAGCCAAGGCCCTGGCGGCTCCGGTACGCAGTATTTT
CDR3: CASTSQGPGGSGTQYF
D: -
J: TRBJ2-3
size: -
V: TRBV4-1